This TCR beta chain derives from a study of cytomegalovirus exposure and HLA in healthy donors (dated by TCRdb to 2016 to 2017). Context from the whole study: A later analysis indicated that the 95 to 150 validation repertoires were generated on the platform also employed for the approximately 690 repertoires of the first cohort. To predict cytomegalovirus infection status, the study brought together high-throughput TCR immunosequencing, statistical association of individual TCRs with disease status, and machine learning. The study was designed to test whether signatures of past pathogen exposure could be identified by cataloging public T cell receptors. Along with the approximately 600-subject first cohort, a separate validation cohort of roughly 110 different subjects was used.

Library generation was performed with the immunoSEQ multiplex PCR assay. In the paper's pipeline: A statistical classification framework was built to diagnose cytomegalovirus status from the catalog of TCR beta chain sequences. Held by TCRdb, this immuneACCESS table contains in-frame sequences only and omits some clones. Under half of the omission traces to an unresolved V gene where checked; the cause of the rest is unknown. The V and J calls and clone size are taken from that table; D and trimming were inferred from the DNA. The sample table contains roughly 180,000 clones; only one count was recorded for approximately 80% of them. Roughly 7% of the sample comes from the top ten. A word on this clone: This clone's antigen is unknown. No base quality values were provided; no much bigger clone lies one nucleotide off.

The donors were included in the validation cohort of some 120 subjects, a group kept apart from the roughly 700-subject first cohort. General conclusions and limits of the study: Of the cluster scores, around 95% were above 0 in a later analysis, which found that TCRs clustered in the first cohort also tended to co-occur in the roughly 130 validation repertoires. While some public TCRs were present in many individuals, most TCR sequences turned up only very rarely across donors. The classifier was reported to diagnose cytomegalovirus status with high specificity and sensitivity in both the original cohort and the validation cohort. All 120 or so repertoires were used to score co-occurrence in the validation cohort in a later analysis, because that analysis had no HLA typing for the cohort. The study listed 150 to 200 TCR beta chains as associated with cytomegalovirus. In vitro tests confirmed that a few of the cytomegalovirus-associated TCR beta chains recognize cytomegalovirus antigens. According to the authors, the approach could potentially be generalized to other disease states and immunological phenotypes.

The sequencing input was PBMCs. This sequence originates from a man between 18 and 29 years old in good health and CMV-seropositive.

CDR3 region: CASSEGTSGYNEQFF. At the DNA level, the sequence is TGTGCCAGCAGTGAGGGGACTAGCGGTTACAATGAGCAGTTCTTC. The chain couples TRBV2 to TRBJ2-1; 11 bases in the middle match TRBD2. CDR1 and CDR2, per the germline V gene, are SNHLY and FYNNEI. Including cysteine and phenylalanine, the CDR3 has 15 amino acids. Of the read, only the CDR3 DNA is kept; its 45 bases are in frame from base 1. Germline trimming: 3 bases from V, 4 bases from J; junction bases outside gene matches: 2.